This TCR beta chain was obtained from a study of graft-versus-host responses after intestinal transplantation. Turning to the study itself: Among the recipients, all got anti-thymocyte globulin induction and then tacrolimus and steroids for two to four years.

Produced via immunoSEQ multiplex PCR; TCRdb's table is partial and in-frame only. The sample shows 40,000 to 60,000 clones, roughly 80% of them seen only once. On this clone: Its antigen is not known.

The study, taken as a whole, reports: Subjects displaying graft-donor T cell macrochimerism possessed elevated graft-versus-host to host-versus-graft clonal ratios inside allografts. Early post-transplant declines in HvG were associated with peak levels of circulating GvH clones.

There are 15 residues in the CDR3. The TCR was taken from a human donor who was the organ donor for an intestinal transplant. The material sequenced was unstimulated CD4+ T cells sorted from spleen or lymph node cells, taken before transplant. The chain is built from TRBV21-1 and TRBJ1-2. TRBV21-1 is a pseudogene segment. The chain's CDR3 is CASTNTRESNYGYTF. The CDR3 DNA reads TGTGCCAGCACCAATACGCGAGAGTCGAACTATGGCTACACCTTC.